Shown below are 22 T cell receptor beta chains from a single sample sequenced in a study of blood T cell repertoires in COVID-19. The repertoire was sequenced with immunoSEQ multiplex PCR; TCRdb's copy has only in-frame clones and lacks some. The sample comprises more than 120,000 clones, 70% to 90% of which are singletons, and around 28% rests with the top ten. The material sequenced was peripheral blood. The receptors come from a human donor in a cohort sampled during active COVID-19.

This chain uses TRBV5-5 with TRBJ1-1; D is unclear. The CDR3 spans 14 residues. Trimming took 0 bases from V and 2 from J, leaving 8 bases between them. The V gene's germline CDR1 is SGHKS and CDR2 YYEKEE (reference sequence). The CDR3 spells CASSLDRSNTEAFF. For the CDR3, the DNA is TGTGCCAGCAGCTTGGACAGATCCAACACTGAAGCTTTCTTT.

This clone was seen once. V usage is TRBV18 and J usage is TRBJ1-3, with D unresolved. The CDR3 has 13 amino acids. Trimming pared 0 bases from V and 8 bases from J, leaving 8 bases between. In germline, CDR1 is KGHSH, CDR2 LQKENI. CDR3 bases: TGTGCCAGCTCACCACCGTGGAGGGACACCATATATTTT. It yields the protein CASSPPWRDTIYF.

V is TRBV30 and J is TRBJ2-3, with D maybe TRBD1 (5 bases). This CDR3 contains 13 residues. Germline-derived CDR1 and CDR2 are GTSNPN and SVGIG (reference sequence). Trimming shortened V by 2 bases and J by 3 bases, and 9 bases separated the two germline ends. CDR3 nucleotides: TGTGCCTGGAGTTTGGGGCCGACAGATACGCAGTATTTT. Residues: CAWSLGPTDTQYF.

This sequence joins TRBV19 and TRBJ2-7; no reliable D call. In germline, CDR1 is LNHDA, CDR2 SQIVND (reference sequence). This CDR3 has 16 residues. The V end lost 4 bases, the J end lost 6 bases, and 22 bases lay between the germline ends. Here the CDR3 DNA reads TGTGCCAGTAGTAGCACTTTCGATGTCCCTCCAGGCGAGCAGTACTTC. This encodes CASSSTFDVPPGEQYF. Full variable domain (missing parts from reference TRBV19 and TRBJ2-7): DGGITQSPKYLFRKEGQNVTLSCEQNLNHDAMYWYRQDPGQGLRLIYYSQIVNDFQKGDIAEGYSVSREKKESFPLTVTSAQKNPTAFYLCASSSTFDVPPGEQYFGPGTRLTVT.

This rearrangement joins TRBV2 to TRBJ2-7; no reliable D call. V was cut by 3 bases and J by 6 bases, with 6 bases left in between. The CDR3 is made up of 11 amino acids. Germline loops: CDR1 SNHLY, CDR2 FYNNEI. The CDR3 loop reads CASSERSEQYF. CDR3 nucleotides: TGTGCCAGCAGTGAGAGGAGCGAGCAGTACTTC.

J is TRBJ1-4 and V is TRBV9; the match to TRBD1 covers 7 bases. Looked up from germline, CDR1 is SGDLS and CDR2 is YYNGEE. The CDR3 is 14 residues long. Trimming took 6 bases from V and 7 from J; bases not matched to a gene: 9. The CDR3 DNA reads TGTGCCAGCACCAAGGGCAGGGGGTCTGAAAAACTGTTTTTT. Its translation is CASTKGRGSEKLFF.

CDR3 nucleotide sequence: TGTGCCAGCAGCCCCACATCCGACAGGCTTCAAGAGACCCAGTACTTC. Encoded protein: CASSPTSDRLQETQYF. The chain joins TRBV11-2 to TRBJ2-5, with D possibly being TRBD1 (6 bases). Germline-derived CDR1 and CDR2 are SGHAT and FQNNGV. This CDR3 region has 16 residues. V dropped 5 bases and J dropped 2 bases, with 18 bases sitting between them.

This clone was detected only a few times. This sequence joins TRBV9 and TRBJ2-1, with TRBD2 identical over 7 bases. Trimming took 4 bases from V and 4 from J; bases not matched to a gene: 5. This CDR3 region has 14 residues. Germline CDR1 reads SGDLS; CDR2 reads YYNGEE. CDR3 amino acids: CASSSSGIYNEQFF. The DNA of the CDR3 is TGTGCCAGCAGCTCTAGCGGTATTTACAATGAGCAGTTCTTC.

The chain links TRBV6-2 or TRBV6-3 to TRBJ1-5; the D gene is possibly TRBD1 (5 bases). The germline CDR1 and CDR2 sequences are MNHEY and SVGEGT. This CDR3 has 13 residues. Trimming pared 6 bases from V and 10 bases from J, leaving 16 bases between. As DNA, the CDR3 is TGTGCCAGCAGCCGGACAAGAAATAGTCCCCAGCATTTT. Protein sequence: CASSRTRNSPQHF.

The gene calls are TRBV7-8 and TRBJ1-2; D is perhaps TRBD1 (5 bases). This CDR3 comprises 15 residues. CDR1 is SGHVS and CDR2 is FQNEAQ in the germline V gene. Trimming removed 4 bases from V and 8 bases from J, with 20 bases in between. Here the CDR3 DNA reads TGTGCCAGCAGCTATATAGAGGGTACGGGGGACGGCTACACCTTC. It encodes CASSYIEGTGDGYTF.

This chain joins TRBV5-1 and TRBJ2-6; the match to TRBD1 covers 7 bases. The CDR3 has 16 amino acids. Trimming removed 5 bases from V and 1 base from J; junction bases left unmatched: 6. Germline CDR1 SGHRS, CDR2 YFSETQ. The CDR3 DNA reads as TGCGCCAGCAGGGACAGGCCCCAGTCTGGGGCCAACGTCCTGACTTTC. Its translation is CASRDRPQSGANVLTF.

V gene TRBV13 combines with J gene TRBJ2-3; 9 bases agree with TRBD2. Germline-derived CDR1 and CDR2 are PRHDT and FYEKMQ (reference sequence). Trimming removed 8 bases from V and 3 bases from J; junction bases left unmatched: 6. The CDR3 has 14 amino acids. CDR3 loop: CASLGGGETDTQYF. CDR3 bases: TGTGCCAGCCTCGGCGGGGGGGAAACAGATACGCAGTATTTT.

The chain has TRBV7-9 and TRBJ1-6; 7 nucleotides agree with TRBD1. The CDR3 consists of 15 residues. The germline gives CDR1 SEHNR, CDR2 FQNEAQ (reference sequence). Trimming took 3 bases from V and 7 from J; bases not matched to a gene: 6. Here the CDR3 reads CASSFSGQNNSPLHF. As DNA, the CDR3 is TGTGCCAGCAGCTTTTCGGGACAGAACAATTCACCCCTCCACTTT.

This chain uses TRBV10-3 with TRBJ2-7, with 10 nucleotides matching TRBD1. V dropped 2 bases and J dropped 3; count of bases not matched to a gene: 10. In germline, CDR1 is ENHRY, CDR2 SYGVKD. The CDR3 contains 17 residues. CDR3 sequence (DNA): TGTGCCATCAGTGAGCCCGCTCGGACAGGGGGGCACTACGAGCAGTACTTC. It specifies CAISEPARTGGHYEQYF.

This chain uses TRBV20-1 with TRBJ2-3; 13 nucleotides match TRBD2. The CDR3 length is 15 residues. After removal of 3 bases from V and 5 bases from J, the junction contained 5 bases not matched to a gene. The germline V gene has CDR1 DFQATT and CDR2 SNEGSKA (reference sequence). CDR3 region: CSASRLAGGGDTQYF. CDR3 nucleotide sequence: TGCAGTGCTAGTAGACTAGCGGGGGGAGGAGATACGCAGTATTTT.

V is TRBV4-3 and J is TRBJ2-7; D remains unclear. Germline V CDR1 and CDR2: LGHNA, YSLEER. V gave up 0 bases and J gave up 0 bases, with 6 bases separating them. The CDR3 loop spans 14 amino acids. DNA for the CDR3: TGCGCCAGCAGCCAAGATCTAGTCTCCTACGAGCAGTACTTC. Its translation: CASSQDLVSYEQYF.

The chain has TRBV7-9 and TRBJ2-5; D is unclear. V dropped 0 bases and J dropped 3 bases, with 11 bases sitting between them. The V gene's germline CDR1 is SEHNR and CDR2 FQNEAQ (reference sequence). The CDR3 consists of 15 residues. CDR3 bases: TGTGCCAGCAGCTTAGCGTCCTGGGCTAAAGAGACCCAGTACTTC. Protein sequence: CASSLASWAKETQYF.

This clone has just one count. The chain uses TRBV5-4 and TRBJ1-3; unclear D gene. This CDR3 contains 16 residues. The ends were cut back, 0 bases at V and 0 bases at J, with 10 bases in the middle. The germline V gene has CDR1 SGHNT and CDR2 YYREEE (reference sequence). CDR3 sequence: CASSLDQVSSGNTIYF. For the CDR3, the DNA is TGTGCCAGCAGCTTGGACCAAGTTAGCTCTGGAAACACCATATATTTT.

This clone appeared a few times. The chain has TRBV7-3 and TRBJ1-1; 9 bases match TRBD1. The V and J ends lost 6 bases and 1 base, in that order; junction bases with no gene match: 6. Germline-derived CDR1 and CDR2 are SGHTA and FQGTGA. The CDR3 runs 15 residues. The CDR3 region has the DNA TGTGCCAGCAGTTTCGGGACAGGGCGGAACACTGAAGCTTTCTTT. Amino acid sequence: CASSFGTGRNTEAFF. Looking up the rest from reference TRBV7-3 and TRBJ1-1 gives the full variable domain: GAGVSQTPSNKVTEKGKYVELRCDPISGHTALYWYRQSLGQGPEFLIYFQGTGAADDSGLPNDRFFAVRPEGSVSTLKIQRTERGDSAVYLCASSFGTGRNTEAFFGQGTRLTVV.

The rearrangement joins TRBV19 to TRBJ1-1, with D perhaps matching TRBD1 (5 bases). Trimming took off 0 bases at V and 2 bases at J, with 7 bases between the two ends. This CDR3 spans 14 amino acids. Germline loops: CDR1 LNHDA, CDR2 SQIVND (reference sequence). CDR3 nucleotide sequence: TGTGCCAGTAGTATAGACAGGGTCAACACTGAAGCTTTCTTT. Residues: CASSIDRVNTEAFF.

The chain couples TRBV7-3 to TRBJ2-4, with D possibly matching TRBD1 (6 bases). V lost 5 bases and J 5 bases, leaving 10 bases between the germline ends. CDR1 and CDR2 from the germline V gene are SGHTA and FQGTGA. CDR3 length: 13 amino acids. In DNA, the CDR3 is TGTGCCAGCAGCCCCGGGACACAAAACATTCAGTACTTC. Protein: CASSPGTQNIQYF. Filled out from reference TRBV7-3 and TRBJ2-4, the complete variable domain reads GAGVSQTPSNKVTEKGKYVELRCDPISGHTALYWYRQSLGQGPEFLIYFQGTGAADDSGLPNDRFFAVRPEGSVSTLKIQRTERGDSAVYLCASSPGTQNIQYFGAGTRLSVL.

The genes are TRBV5-1 and TRBJ2-7; D perhaps matches TRBD2 (5 bases). This CDR3 is built from 15 residues. CDR1 is SGHRS, CDR2 YFSETQ, per germline. The V gene lost 4 bases and the J gene lost 1 base, with 15 bases spanning the gap. Written as DNA, the CDR3 is TGCGCCAGCAGCCCTTCTCCGAGCGGTTCCTACGAGCAGTACTTC. Its translation: CASSPSPSGSYEQYF.